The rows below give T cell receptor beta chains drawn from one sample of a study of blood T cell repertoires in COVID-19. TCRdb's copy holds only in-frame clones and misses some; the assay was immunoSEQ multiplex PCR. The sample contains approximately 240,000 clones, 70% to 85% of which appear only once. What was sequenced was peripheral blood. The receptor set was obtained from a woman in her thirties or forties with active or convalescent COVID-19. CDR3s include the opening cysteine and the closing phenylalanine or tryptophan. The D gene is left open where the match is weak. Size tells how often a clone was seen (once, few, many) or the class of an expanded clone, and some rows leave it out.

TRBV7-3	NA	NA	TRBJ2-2	TGTGCCAGCAGTTCTCTAGGGGGTCACACCGGGGAGCTGTTTTTT	CASSSLGGHTGELFF
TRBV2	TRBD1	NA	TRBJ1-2	TGTGCCAGCAGACCCGGACAGGGCCACTATGGCTACACCTTC	CASRPGQGHYGYTF
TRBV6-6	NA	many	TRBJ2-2	TGTGCCAGCAGTCAACGCGAGGCCGGGGAGCTGTTTTTT	CASSQREAGELFF
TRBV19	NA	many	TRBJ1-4	TGTGCCAGTAGTATAGAGGTGGAGGGTGAAAAACTGTTTTTT	CASSIEVEGEKLFF
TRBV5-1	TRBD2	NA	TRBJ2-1	TGCGCCAGCAGCCCCGGGACTAGCGGGGGGAGGAATGAGCAGTTCTTC	CASSPGTSGGRNEQFF
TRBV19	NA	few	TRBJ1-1	TGTGCCAGTAGTATAGTTCGGACATCTGAAGCTTTCTTT	CASSIVRTSEAFF
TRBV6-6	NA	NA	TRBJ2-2	TGTGCCAGCAGCAAAAATCCAACAGGGTCCACCGGGGAGCTGTTTTTT	CASSKNPTGSTGELFF
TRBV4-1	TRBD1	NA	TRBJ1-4	TGCGCCAGCAGCCAGTGGGACAGTAATGAAAAACTGTTTTTT	CASSQWDSNEKLFF
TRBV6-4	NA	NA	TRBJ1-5	TGTGCCAGCAGTGACTCTGACCGGGAAGAGGCTCAGCCCCAGCATTTT	CASSDSDREEAQPQHF
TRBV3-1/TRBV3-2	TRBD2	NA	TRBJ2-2	TGTGCCAGTCAGCGGGGGGCGAACACCGGGGAGCTGTTTTTT	CASQRGANTGELFF
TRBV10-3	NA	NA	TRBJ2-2	TGTGCCATCAGTGGTCCAGCGGGTGGCGCGAACACCGGGGAGCTGTTTTTT	CAISGPAGGANTGELFF
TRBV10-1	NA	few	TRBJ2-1	TGCGCCAGCGCCGGGTCGGGGAATGAGCAGTTCTTC	CASAGSGNEQFF
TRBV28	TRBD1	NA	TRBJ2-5	TGTGCCAGCAGTTCCAGGGGGCGCAAAGAGACCCAGTACTTC	CASSSRGRKETQYF
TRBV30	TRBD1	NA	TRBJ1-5	TGTGCCTGGAGTGCGAGACAGGGAGACTCGCCCCAGCATTTT	CAWSARQGDSPQHF
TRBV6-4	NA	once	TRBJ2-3	TGTGCCAGCAGTGTGGGGACATCTTACACAGATACGCAGTATTTT	CASSVGTSYTDTQYF
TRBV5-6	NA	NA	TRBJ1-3	TGTGCCAGCAGCTTGCCAGGCCTTATCTCTGGAAACACCATATATTTT	CASSLPGLISGNTIYF
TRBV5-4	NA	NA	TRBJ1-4	TGTGCCAGCAGCTTGAGCGGCAGCCGTAATGAAAAACTGTTTTTT	CASSLSGSRNEKLFF
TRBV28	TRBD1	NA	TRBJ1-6	TGTGCCAGCAGGGACGTCACAGGGGTAGGCAATTCACCCCTCCACTTT	CASRDVTGVGNSPLHF
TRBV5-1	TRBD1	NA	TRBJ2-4	TGCGCCAGCAGCTCCGACAGGGTAGCCAAAAACATTCAGTACTTC	CASSSDRVAKNIQYF
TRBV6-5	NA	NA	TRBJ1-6	TGTGCCAGCAGTCCCAGGGCGAATAATTCACCCCTCCACTTT	CASSPRANNSPLHF
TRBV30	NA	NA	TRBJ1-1	TGTGCCTGGAGGGGACTCACCCAGGGCACTGAAGCTTTCTTT	CAWRGLTQGTEAFF
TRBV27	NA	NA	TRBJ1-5	TGTGCCAGCAGTACCTCCGGAGCAGGCAATCAGCCCCAGCATTTT	CASSTSGAGNQPQHF
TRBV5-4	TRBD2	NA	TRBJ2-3	TGTGCCAGCAGCTCACTAGCGGGGGAAGATACGCAGTATTTT	CASSSLAGEDTQYF
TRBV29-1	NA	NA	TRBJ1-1	TGCAGCGTTAAAGGGGGGGGAGTCACTGAAGCTTTCTTT	CSVKGGGVTEAFF
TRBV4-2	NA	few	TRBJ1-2	TGTGCCAGCAGCCACGGGGTGGGTAACTATGGCTACACCTTC	CASSHGVGNYGYTF
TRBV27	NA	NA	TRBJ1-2	TGTGCCAGCAGTTTAGGTCAGAACTATGGCTACACCTTC	CASSLGQNYGYTF
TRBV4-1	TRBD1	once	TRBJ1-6	TGCGCCAGCAGCCAAGATACAGGGGATTCACCCCTCCACTTT	CASSQDTGDSPLHF
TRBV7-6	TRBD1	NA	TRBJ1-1	TGTGCCAGCAGCTTAGGCAGGGGGCTACTAAAGAACACTGAAGCTTTCTTT	CASSLGRGLLKNTEAFF
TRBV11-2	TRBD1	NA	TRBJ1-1	TGTGCCAGCAGCTATGGGACAGGGACGGTAGCTTTCTTT	CASSYGTGTVAFF
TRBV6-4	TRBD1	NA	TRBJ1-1	TGTGCCAGCAGTGCCGGGACAGGGGCCACTGAAGCTTTCTTT	CASSAGTGATEAFF
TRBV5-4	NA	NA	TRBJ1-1	TGTGCCAGCACCCCCGCCGCGGGGATGCGGACTGAAGCTTTCTTT	CASTPAAGMRTEAFF
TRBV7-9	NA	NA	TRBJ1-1	TGTGCCAGCAGCTTACAGGGTGTGAACACTGAAGCTTTCTTT	CASSLQGVNTEAFF
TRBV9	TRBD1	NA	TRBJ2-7	TGTGCCAGCAGCGCTAGACAGGGCCACGAGCAGTACTTC	CASSARQGHEQYF
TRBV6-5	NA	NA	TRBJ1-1	TGTGCCAGCAGAAAAGACAGTTCGGGCACTGAAGCTTTCTTT	CASRKDSSGTEAFF
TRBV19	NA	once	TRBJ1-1	TGTGCCTCCGTGAGCACGGGGGGCGCTTACACTGAAGCTTTCTTT	CASVSTGGAYTEAFF
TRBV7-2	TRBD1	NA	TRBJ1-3	TGTGCCAGCAGCACCGCCACAGGGGGCGGAAACACCATATATTTT	CASSTATGGGNTIYF
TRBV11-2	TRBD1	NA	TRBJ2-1	TGTGCCAGCAGCTTGGGACAGAACAATGAGCAGTTCTTC	CASSLGQNNEQFF
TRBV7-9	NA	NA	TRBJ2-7	TGTGCCAGCAGCGGAGGGTTTTCCTACGAGCAGTACTTC	CASSGGFSYEQYF
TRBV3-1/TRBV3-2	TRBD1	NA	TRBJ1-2	TGTGCCAGCAGCCAAGCGACAGGGAACTATGGCTACACCTTC	CASSQATGNYGYTF
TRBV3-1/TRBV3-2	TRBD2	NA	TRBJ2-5	TGTGCCAGCAGCCAAGATTTAGCGGGGGGCCACCCGGAAGAGACCCAGTACTTC	CASSQDLAGGHPEETQYF
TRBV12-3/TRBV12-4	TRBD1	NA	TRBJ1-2	TGTGCCAGCAGGAGACAGGGGGCTCGGGGCTACACCTTC	CASRRQGARGYTF
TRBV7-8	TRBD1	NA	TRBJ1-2	TGTGCCAGCAGCCGAGGGGGCCTTAACTATGGCTACACCTTC	CASSRGGLNYGYTF